One and the same sample provided the 9 T cell receptor beta chains below, sequenced in a study of blood T cell repertoires in COVID-19. The table came from immunoSEQ multiplex PCR; TCRdb's copy has only in-frame clones and leaves some out. The sample includes roughly 140,000 clones, 75% to 85% seen only once; the top ten take roughly 0.58%. The sequenced sample was peripheral blood. All receptors derive from a man aged 55 to 70 with acute or convalescent COVID-19.

The chain recombines TRBV12-5 with TRBJ2-3; D is perhaps TRBD2 (5 bases). Trimming took 8 bases from V and 1 from J, leaving 13 bases between them. From germline, CDR1 is LGHNT and CDR2 FRNRAP. The CDR3 extends over 14 amino acids. CDR3 amino acids: CASSSTRRTDTQYF. CDR3 sequence (DNA): TGTGCTAGTAGTTCCACTAGACGCACAGATACGCAGTATTTT.

The genes are TRBV28 and TRBJ1-2; the D gene is possibly TRBD1 (5 bases). The germline gives CDR1 MDHEN, CDR2 SYDVKM. The CDR3 spans 17 residues. V was clipped by 3 bases and J by 2 bases, with 19 bases between them. CDR3 nucleotide sequence: TGTGCCAGCAGTTTTGGGGGGGTTTCGGGACGGAACTATGGCTACACCTTC. Amino acid sequence: CASSFGGVSGRNYGYTF.

The gene calls are TRBV29-1 and TRBJ1-1, with TRBD1 as a possible D gene (5 bases). V was pared by 8 bases and J by 0 bases, with 19 bases between. CDR1 is SQVTM, CDR2 ANQGSEA, per germline. This CDR3 region has 15 residues. The chain's CDR3 is CSFSSRQTLNTEAFF. In DNA form, the CDR3 reads TGCAGCTTCAGTTCGCGACAGACACTGAACACTGAAGCTTTCTTT.

The rearrangement links TRBV19 to TRBJ1-5; D is ambiguous. The CDR3 has 14 residues. Germline assignment: CDR1 LNHDA and CDR2 SQIVND (reference sequence). The ends were cut back, 7 bases at V and 6 bases at J, with 16 bases in the middle. The CDR3 here is CASTEGNSAQPQHF. The CDR3 coding sequence is TGTGCCAGTACCGAGGGTAACAGTGCTCAGCCCCAGCATTTT.

A word on this clone: One end of the junction varies from germline; a read error may be responsible. The chain joins TRBV6-1 to TRBJ1-4; 9 bases agree with TRBD1. In germline, CDR1 is MNHNS, CDR2 SASEGT. This CDR3 region has 15 residues. In DNA, the CDR3 is TGTGCCAGCAGTCAAGCCGGGACAGGGCGTGAAAAACTGTTTTTT. Translation gives CASSQAGTGREKLFF.

CDR3: CASSLGLAGKGYEQYF. The CDR3, as DNA: TGTGCCAGCAGTTTAGGCCTAGCGGGAAAAGGGTACGAGCAGTACTTC. The rearrangement uses TRBV28 and TRBJ2-7; 9 positions match TRBD2. This CDR3 is 16 amino acids long. CDR1 is MDHEN, CDR2 SYDVKM, per germline. Trimming cost V 2 bases and J 4 bases; bases outside gene matches: 9.

This clone was observed a few times. This chain links TRBV5-4 with TRBJ2-5; no firm D call. Germline CDR1 reads SGHNT; CDR2 reads YYREEE (reference sequence). The CDR3 sequence is 15 residues long. The V end lost 1 base, the J end lost 4 bases, and 14 bases lay between the germline ends. The CDR3 loop reads CASSLNPDSLETQYF. The CDR3 nucleotides are TGTGCCAGCAGCTTGAACCCCGACTCGTTAGAGACCCAGTACTTC.

The chain is built from TRBV3-1 (or the pseudogene TRBV3-2) and TRBJ2-3; D gene ambiguous. V was cut by 1 base and J by 2 bases, with 7 bases left in between. Germline CDR1 and CDR2: LGHDT and YNNKEL (reference sequence). The CDR3 is 14 residues long. CDR3 protein: CASSQVRNTDTQYF. For the CDR3, the DNA is TGTGCCAGCAGCCAAGTGAGAAACACAGATACGCAGTATTTT.

The V and J genes are TRBV19 and TRBJ2-7; 10 nucleotides line up with TRBD1. The germline V gene has CDR1 LNHDA and CDR2 SQIVND (reference sequence). J was trimmed by 2 bases and V by 6 bases; bases with no gene match: 7. The CDR3 totals 15 residues. The chain's CDR3 is CASSHTGTGAYEQYF. As DNA, the CDR3 is TGTGCCAGTAGCCATACCGGGACAGGGGCCTACGAGCAGTACTTC.